The rows below give T cell receptor beta chains drawn from one sample of a study of T cell changes during pregnancy in multiple sclerosis. Sequencing was performed with immunoSEQ multiplex PCR; in TCRdb, only in-frame clones are kept and a portion is missing. Among about 100,000 clones listed, around 93% were seen once. The sequencing here drew on peripheral blood, taken after pregnancy. The receptors come from a female donor with multiple sclerosis, enrolled in a pregnancy study. Each CDR3 is given with its conserved first and last residue. Each record gives: J gene, D gene, CDR3 length, clone size, V gene, CDR3 DNA, CDR3 protein. The D gene is left open where the match is weak. The size entry is marked missing in some rows and otherwise reads once, few, many or a size class.

j_call: TRBJ2-3; d_call: -; cdr3_length: 14; clone_size: -; v_call: TRBV7-7; cdr3_nt: TGTGCCAGCAGCCCCAAGCTAGCAACAGATACGCAGTATTTT; cdr3_aa: CASSPKLATDTQYF
j_call: TRBJ2-7; d_call: -; cdr3_length: 13; clone_size: -; v_call: TRBV27; cdr3_nt: TGTGCCAGCAGTCCCTACCGAATGGAGGAGCAGTACTTC; cdr3_aa: CASSPYRMEEQYF
j_call: TRBJ1-6; d_call: TRBD1; cdr3_length: 14; clone_size: few; v_call: TRBV27; cdr3_nt: TGTGCCAGCGCTCAGACAGGGGGTAATTCACCCCTCCACTTT; cdr3_aa: CASAQTGGNSPLHF
j_call: TRBJ2-7; d_call: TRBD2; cdr3_length: 15; clone_size: once; v_call: TRBV4-1; cdr3_nt: TGCGCCAGCAGCCAAGCTCAACTAGCGACCTACGAGCAGTACTTC; cdr3_aa: CASSQAQLATYEQYF
j_call: TRBJ1-2; d_call: TRBD1; cdr3_length: 14; clone_size: -; v_call: TRBV28; cdr3_nt: TGTGCCAGCAGAGGGCAGGGGGCGCCCTATGGCTACACCTTC; cdr3_aa: CASRGQGAPYGYTF
j_call: TRBJ2-7; d_call: TRBD2; cdr3_length: 14; clone_size: -; v_call: TRBV2; cdr3_nt: TGTGCCAGCACCCCGACTAGCGGGAGACGGGAGCAGTACTTC; cdr3_aa: CASTPTSGRREQYF
j_call: TRBJ2-7; d_call: TRBD1; cdr3_length: 17; clone_size: once; v_call: TRBV7-9; cdr3_nt: TGTGCCAGCAGCTTAAAAACAAAGACAGGGCAGCTCTACGAGCAGTACTTC; cdr3_aa: CASSLKTKTGQLYEQYF
j_call: TRBJ1-2; d_call: -; cdr3_length: 14; clone_size: -; v_call: TRBV27; cdr3_nt: TGTGCCAGCAGTTTATCTGGGAGGAGGGATGGCTACACCTTC; cdr3_aa: CASSLSGRRDGYTF
j_call: TRBJ2-2; d_call: -; cdr3_length: 16; clone_size: -; v_call: TRBV19; cdr3_nt: TGTGCCAGTAGTATACCGGCGGTTGTAAACACCGGGGAGCTGTTTTTT; cdr3_aa: CASSIPAVVNTGELFF
j_call: TRBJ2-3; d_call: -; cdr3_length: 15; clone_size: once; v_call: TRBV11-1; cdr3_nt: TGTGCCAGCAGCTTAGAGCGCAGAGACACAGATACGCAGTATTTT; cdr3_aa: CASSLERRDTDTQYF
j_call: TRBJ2-5; d_call: TRBD1; cdr3_length: 15; clone_size: -; v_call: TRBV7-6; cdr3_nt: TGTGCCAGCAGCTTAGCTACAGGGGGCCGAGAGACCCAGTACTTC; cdr3_aa: CASSLATGGRETQYF
j_call: TRBJ1-6; d_call: -; cdr3_length: 14; clone_size: -; v_call: TRBV6-1; cdr3_nt: TGTGCCAGCAGTGACCTTTCTGGGAGTTCACCCCTCCACTTT; cdr3_aa: CASSDLSGSSPLHF
j_call: TRBJ2-7; d_call: TRBD2; cdr3_length: 16; clone_size: -; v_call: TRBV7-9; cdr3_nt: TGTGCCAGCAGCTTAGCAGCTAGCGGGGGTTTCTACGAGCAGTACTTC; cdr3_aa: CASSLAASGGFYEQYF
j_call: TRBJ1-5; d_call: TRBD1; cdr3_length: 13; clone_size: -; v_call: TRBV30; cdr3_nt: TGTGCCTGGAGCAGGGGGTGGAATCAGCCCCAGCATTTT; cdr3_aa: CAWSRGWNQPQHF
j_call: TRBJ2-2; d_call: -; cdr3_length: 13; clone_size: -; v_call: TRBV5-6; cdr3_nt: TGTGCCAGCAGCCTCACAGGGTCCGGGGAGCTGTTTTTT; cdr3_aa: CASSLTGSGELFF
j_call: TRBJ2-7; d_call: TRBD2; cdr3_length: 18; clone_size: -; v_call: TRBV19; cdr3_nt: TGTGCCAGTAGTCCGGGACTAGCGGGGGTTGCCGGCCGCTACGAGCAGTACTTC; cdr3_aa: CASSPGLAGVAGRYEQYF
j_call: TRBJ1-2; d_call: TRBD1; cdr3_length: 13; clone_size: few; v_call: TRBV25-1; cdr3_nt: TGTGCCAGCAGTCGCGCAGGGGGCCATGGCTACACCTTC; cdr3_aa: CASSRAGGHGYTF
j_call: TRBJ1-1; d_call: TRBD1; cdr3_length: 15; clone_size: -; v_call: TRBV10-1; cdr3_nt: TGCGCCAGCAGTCCTGGGACAGTGAGCGGCACTGAAGCTTTCTTT; cdr3_aa: CASSPGTVSGTEAFF
j_call: TRBJ1-1; d_call: TRBD1; cdr3_length: 13; clone_size: -; v_call: TRBV30; cdr3_nt: TGTGCCACCGCGACAGGGGGCTACACTGAAGCTTTCTTT; cdr3_aa: CATATGGYTEAFF
j_call: TRBJ2-7; d_call: TRBD1; cdr3_length: 15; clone_size: -; v_call: TRBV10-3; cdr3_nt: TGTGCCATCAGTGAGGCAGGGGGCCGCGCCTACGAGCAGTACTTC; cdr3_aa: CAISEAGGRAYEQYF
j_call: TRBJ2-7; d_call: -; cdr3_length: 13; clone_size: -; v_call: TRBV6-1; cdr3_nt: TGTGCCAGCAATAGAGACTGGTCCTACGAGCAGTACTTC; cdr3_aa: CASNRDWSYEQYF
j_call: TRBJ2-7; d_call: TRBD2; cdr3_length: 12; clone_size: -; v_call: TRBV29-1; cdr3_nt: TGCAGCGTGACTAGCGGGACCTACGAGCAGTACTTC; cdr3_aa: CSVTSGTYEQYF
j_call: TRBJ2-6; d_call: -; cdr3_length: 15; clone_size: once; v_call: TRBV4-3; cdr3_nt: TGCGCCAGCAGCCAAGTTGGGAGCGGGGCCAACGTCCTGACTTTC; cdr3_aa: CASSQVGSGANVLTF
j_call: TRBJ1-1; d_call: TRBD1; cdr3_length: 15; clone_size: -; v_call: TRBV28; cdr3_nt: TGTGCCAGCAGTTTGCCCGGGACAGCTTCCCCCCAAGCTTTCTTT; cdr3_aa: CASSLPGTASPQAFF
j_call: TRBJ2-2; d_call: TRBD2; cdr3_length: 14; clone_size: -; v_call: TRBV6-1; cdr3_nt: TGTGCCAGCAGTGTTATAGCGGGATCCGGGGAGCTGTTTTTT; cdr3_aa: CASSVIAGSGELFF
j_call: TRBJ1-1; d_call: -; cdr3_length: 17; clone_size: -; v_call: TRBV7-7; cdr3_nt: TGTGCCAGCAGCCCTCTGGGCTCAGGGATGAGGAACACTGAAGCTTTCTTT; cdr3_aa: CASSPLGSGMRNTEAFF
j_call: TRBJ2-7; d_call: TRBD1; cdr3_length: 15; clone_size: -; v_call: TRBV28; cdr3_nt: TGTGCCAGCAGCCGGGATCAGACAGGGGGGGGCGAGCAGTACTTC; cdr3_aa: CASSRDQTGGGEQYF
j_call: TRBJ1-1; d_call: -; cdr3_length: 15; clone_size: -; v_call: TRBV30; cdr3_nt: TGTGCCTGGAGTGAAATAAGTCGGGTGAACACTGAAGCTTTCTTT; cdr3_aa: CAWSEISRVNTEAFF
j_call: TRBJ2-3; d_call: -; cdr3_length: 16; clone_size: -; v_call: TRBV4-3; cdr3_nt: TGCGCCAGCAGCCAAGATAGGAGGACTGCAACTGATACGCAGTATTTT; cdr3_aa: CASSQDRRTATDTQYF
j_call: TRBJ2-6; d_call: -; cdr3_length: 15; clone_size: -; v_call: TRBV9; cdr3_nt: TGTGCCAGCAGCGTCTCGGGGGCTGGGGCCAACGTCCTGACTTTC; cdr3_aa: CASSVSGAGANVLTF
j_call: TRBJ2-5; d_call: -; cdr3_length: 15; clone_size: -; v_call: TRBV27; cdr3_nt: TGTGCCAGCAGTTTATGGGGCAGACAACAAGAGACCCAGTACTTC; cdr3_aa: CASSLWGRQQETQYF
j_call: TRBJ1-5; d_call: -; cdr3_length: 16; clone_size: -; v_call: TRBV28; cdr3_nt: TGTGCCAGCGGGTTGGCCCGGGACATACTAAATCAGCCCCAGCATTTT; cdr3_aa: CASGLARDILNQPQHF
j_call: TRBJ1-4; d_call: TRBD1; cdr3_length: 15; clone_size: -; v_call: TRBV30; cdr3_nt: TGTGCCTGGAGCGGGACAGGGGAGAGGAATGAAAAACTGTTTTTT; cdr3_aa: CAWSGTGERNEKLFF
j_call: TRBJ1-1; d_call: -; cdr3_length: 15; clone_size: -; v_call: TRBV7-8; cdr3_nt: TGTGCCAGCAGCTACCCTGACAGGACGAACACTGAAGCTTTCTTT; cdr3_aa: CASSYPDRTNTEAFF
j_call: TRBJ1-5; d_call: TRBD1; cdr3_length: 15; clone_size: few; v_call: TRBV7-2; cdr3_nt: TGTGCCAGCAGCCTCGGGACAGGGACATCTCAGCCCCAGCATTTT; cdr3_aa: CASSLGTGTSQPQHF
j_call: TRBJ2-1; d_call: TRBD2; cdr3_length: 15; clone_size: -; v_call: TRBV5-1; cdr3_nt: TGCGCCAGCAGCTCGGGACTAGCGGGTGGGAATGAGCAGTTCTTC; cdr3_aa: CASSSGLAGGNEQFF
j_call: TRBJ1-6; d_call: -; cdr3_length: 14; clone_size: -; v_call: TRBV28; cdr3_nt: TGTGCCAGCAACGAGAACAGTAATAATTCACCCCTCCACTTT; cdr3_aa: CASNENSNNSPLHF
j_call: TRBJ2-5; d_call: TRBD2; cdr3_length: 16; clone_size: -; v_call: TRBV11-3; cdr3_nt: TGTGCCAGCAGCCTCCGACTAGCGGGAACCCAAGAGACCCAGTACTTC; cdr3_aa: CASSLRLAGTQETQYF
j_call: TRBJ1-5; d_call: -; cdr3_length: 15; clone_size: -; v_call: TRBV19; cdr3_nt: TGTGCCAGTAGTTCCAAAGCGAATAGCAATCAGCCCCAGCATTTT; cdr3_aa: CASSSKANSNQPQHF
j_call: TRBJ2-7; d_call: -; cdr3_length: 11; clone_size: -; v_call: TRBV7-2; cdr3_nt: TGTGCCAGCAGCTTAAGTGAGGGGCAGTACTTC; cdr3_aa: CASSLSEGQYF
j_call: TRBJ2-7; d_call: TRBD1; cdr3_length: 14; clone_size: -; v_call: TRBV4-1; cdr3_nt: TGCGCCAGCAGAGACACCAGGGGGAACTACGAGCAGTACTTC; cdr3_aa: CASRDTRGNYEQYF
j_call: TRBJ1-1; d_call: -; cdr3_length: 16; clone_size: -; v_call: TRBV19; cdr3_nt: TGTGCCAGTAGATTAGGGCAGGGGATGATTGGAACTGAAGCTTTCTTT; cdr3_aa: CASRLGQGMIGTEAFF
j_call: TRBJ2-3; d_call: TRBD1; cdr3_length: 15; clone_size: -; v_call: TRBV14; cdr3_nt: TGTGCCAGCAGCCTGGGACAGGGTGGTGGCGCGACGCAGTATTTT; cdr3_aa: CASSLGQGGGATQYF
j_call: TRBJ2-2; d_call: TRBD1; cdr3_length: 15; clone_size: -; v_call: TRBV7-2; cdr3_nt: TGTGCCAGCAGTCGTAGGACAGGGTCCACCGGGGAGCTGTTTTTT; cdr3_aa: CASSRRTGSTGELFF
j_call: TRBJ1-6; d_call: TRBD1; cdr3_length: 15; clone_size: once; v_call: TRBV13; cdr3_nt: TGTGCCAGCAGCTCCGGACAGGGTAGGAATTCACCCCTCCACTTT; cdr3_aa: CASSSGQGRNSPLHF
j_call: TRBJ1-5; d_call: TRBD1; cdr3_length: 18; clone_size: -; v_call: TRBV5-3; cdr3_nt: TGTGCCAGAAGCTTGCTTATTCCAGGACAGGGTTCTTTTCAGCCCCAGCATTTT; cdr3_aa: CARSLLIPGQGSFQPQHF
j_call: TRBJ2-5; d_call: -; cdr3_length: 14; clone_size: -; v_call: TRBV6-1; cdr3_nt: TGTGCCAGCAGAGCCGACAGGCTCGGAGAGACCCAGTACTTC; cdr3_aa: CASRADRLGETQYF
j_call: TRBJ2-7; d_call: -; cdr3_length: 12; clone_size: -; v_call: TRBV30; cdr3_nt: TGTGCCTGGAGTGTAGGGTGGGGGGTGCGGTACTTC; cdr3_aa: CAWSVGWGVRYF
j_call: TRBJ2-2; d_call: TRBD1; cdr3_length: 15; clone_size: -; v_call: TRBV5-6; cdr3_nt: TGTGCCAGCAGCTACCGGGACAGGAACACCGGGGAGCTGTTTTTT; cdr3_aa: CASSYRDRNTGELFF
j_call: TRBJ1-1; d_call: -; cdr3_length: 15; clone_size: -; v_call: TRBV9; cdr3_nt: TGTGCCAGCAGCGCGGACAGCCCCATGAACACTGAAGCTTTCTTT; cdr3_aa: CASSADSPMNTEAFF
j_call: TRBJ2-7; d_call: -; cdr3_length: 13; clone_size: -; v_call: TRBV14; cdr3_nt: TGTGCCAGCAGCCAATTGACAGGCTACGAGCAGTACTTC; cdr3_aa: CASSQLTGYEQYF
j_call: TRBJ1-5; d_call: TRBD1; cdr3_length: 15; clone_size: once; v_call: TRBV5-1; cdr3_nt: TGCGCCAGCAGCTTGGGGACAGGGTTTGGTCAGCCCCAGCATTTT; cdr3_aa: CASSLGTGFGQPQHF
j_call: TRBJ1-1; d_call: -; cdr3_length: 13; clone_size: -; v_call: TRBV28; cdr3_nt: TGTGCCAGCAGTTTAGCCGGGATCCCTGAAGCTTTCTTT; cdr3_aa: CASSLAGIPEAFF
j_call: TRBJ1-1; d_call: -; cdr3_length: 15; clone_size: -; v_call: TRBV13; cdr3_nt: TGTGCCAGCAGCTCCAGGGTTTTTATGAACACTGAAGCTTTCTTT; cdr3_aa: CASSSRVFMNTEAFF
j_call: TRBJ2-1; d_call: -; cdr3_length: 13; clone_size: -; v_call: TRBV7-7; cdr3_nt: TGTGCCAGCAGCTTAGGGACAGAGGGTGAGCAGTTCTTC; cdr3_aa: CASSLGTEGEQFF
j_call: TRBJ1-5; d_call: TRBD1; cdr3_length: 14; clone_size: -; v_call: TRBV19; cdr3_nt: TGTGCCAGTAGTAGCAGGGGGCTGGGTCAGCCCCAGCATTTT; cdr3_aa: CASSSRGLGQPQHF
j_call: TRBJ2-2; d_call: TRBD1; cdr3_length: 14; clone_size: -; v_call: TRBV30; cdr3_nt: TGTGCCTGGGGGTCGGGGACAGGGCCCGGGGAGCTGTTTTTT; cdr3_aa: CAWGSGTGPGELFF
j_call: TRBJ1-6; d_call: -; cdr3_length: 14; clone_size: -; v_call: TRBV5-5; cdr3_nt: TGTGCCAGCAGCTTGGGGGGCTCGGATTCACCCCTCCACTTT; cdr3_aa: CASSLGGSDSPLHF
j_call: TRBJ1-2; d_call: TRBD1; cdr3_length: 17; clone_size: -; v_call: TRBV4-3; cdr3_nt: TGCGCCAGCAGTCCGGGGACAGGGTCGGATCTTTCTTATGGCTACACCTTC; cdr3_aa: CASSPGTGSDLSYGYTF